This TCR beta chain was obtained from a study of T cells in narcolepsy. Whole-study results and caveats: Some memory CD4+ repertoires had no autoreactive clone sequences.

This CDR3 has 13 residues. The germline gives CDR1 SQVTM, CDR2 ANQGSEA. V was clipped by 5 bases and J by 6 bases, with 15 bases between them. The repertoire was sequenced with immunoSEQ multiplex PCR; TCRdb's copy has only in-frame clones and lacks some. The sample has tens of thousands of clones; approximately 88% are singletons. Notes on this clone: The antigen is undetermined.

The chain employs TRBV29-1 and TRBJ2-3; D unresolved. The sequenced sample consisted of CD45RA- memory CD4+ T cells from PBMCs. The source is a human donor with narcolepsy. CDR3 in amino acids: CSVHQVGPDTQYF. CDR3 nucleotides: TGCAGCGTTCATCAGGTGGGCCCGGATACGCAGTATTTT.